This TCR beta chain was captured by sequencing in a study of cytomegalovirus exposure and HLA in healthy donors. General study findings and limits: The classifier was said to identify cytomegalovirus status with high specificity and sensitivity.

The CDR3 has 15 residues. Germline CDR1 reads SNHLY; CDR2 reads FYNNEI. Trimming cost V 6 bases and J 1 base; bases outside gene matches: 6. Profiled with immunoSEQ multiplex PCR; TCRdb holds only in-frame clones, not every one. The data contain under 200,000 clones, about 90% of them singletons. Turning to this clone: The antigen remains undetermined.

The sequence derives from a young woman in good health and CMV-seropositive. The J gene is TRBJ2-3, the V gene TRBV2; 8 bases are a match to TRBD2. The sample comprised PBMCs. The CDR3 DNA follows: TGTGCCAGCAGCCCCAGCGGGAGTGGCACAGATACGCAGTATTTT. Translation gives CASSPSGSGTDTQYF.